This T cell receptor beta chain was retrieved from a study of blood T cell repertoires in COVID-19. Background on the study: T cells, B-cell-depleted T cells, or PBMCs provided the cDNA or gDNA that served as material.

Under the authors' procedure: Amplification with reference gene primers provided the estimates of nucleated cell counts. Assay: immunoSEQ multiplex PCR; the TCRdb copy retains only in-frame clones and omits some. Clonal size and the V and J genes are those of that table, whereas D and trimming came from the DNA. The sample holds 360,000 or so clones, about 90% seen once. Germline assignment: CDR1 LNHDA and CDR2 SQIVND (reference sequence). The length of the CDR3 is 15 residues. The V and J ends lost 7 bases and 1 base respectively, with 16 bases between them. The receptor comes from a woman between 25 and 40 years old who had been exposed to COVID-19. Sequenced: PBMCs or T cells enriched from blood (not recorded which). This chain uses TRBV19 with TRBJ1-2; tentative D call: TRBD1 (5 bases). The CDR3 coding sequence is TGTGCCAGTAACTCAGGGAGGGGTTATAACTATGGCTACACCTTC. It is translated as CASNSGRGYNYGYTF.